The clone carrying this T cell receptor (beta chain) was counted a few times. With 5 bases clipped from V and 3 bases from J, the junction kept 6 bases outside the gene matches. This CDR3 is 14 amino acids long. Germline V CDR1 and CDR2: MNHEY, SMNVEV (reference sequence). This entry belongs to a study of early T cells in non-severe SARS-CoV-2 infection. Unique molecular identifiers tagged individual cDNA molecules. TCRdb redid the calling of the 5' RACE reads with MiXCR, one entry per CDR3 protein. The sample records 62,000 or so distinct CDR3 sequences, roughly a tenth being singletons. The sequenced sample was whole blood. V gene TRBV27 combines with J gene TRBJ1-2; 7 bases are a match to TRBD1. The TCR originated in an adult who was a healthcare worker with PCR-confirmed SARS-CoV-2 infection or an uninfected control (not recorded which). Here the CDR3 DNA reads TGTGCCAGCAGTCTTAGGACAGGCGACTATGGCTACACCTTC. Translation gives CASSLRTGDYGYTF.